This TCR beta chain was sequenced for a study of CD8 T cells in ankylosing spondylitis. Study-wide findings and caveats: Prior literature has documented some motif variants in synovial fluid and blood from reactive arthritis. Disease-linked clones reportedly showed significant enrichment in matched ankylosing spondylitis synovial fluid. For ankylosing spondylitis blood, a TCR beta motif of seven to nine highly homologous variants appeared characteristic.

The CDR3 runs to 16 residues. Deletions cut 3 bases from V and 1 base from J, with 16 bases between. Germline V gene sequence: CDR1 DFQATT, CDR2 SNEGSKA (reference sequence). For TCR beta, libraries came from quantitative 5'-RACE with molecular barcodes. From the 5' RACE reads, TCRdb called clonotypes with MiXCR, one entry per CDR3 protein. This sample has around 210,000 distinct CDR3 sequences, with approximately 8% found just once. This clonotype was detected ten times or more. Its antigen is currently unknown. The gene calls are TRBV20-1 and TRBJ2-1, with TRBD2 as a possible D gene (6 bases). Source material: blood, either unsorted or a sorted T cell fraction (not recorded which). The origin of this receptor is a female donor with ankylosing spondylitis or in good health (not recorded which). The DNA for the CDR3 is TGCAGTGCTAGCCCCCCCGGGAGTGGGTCCTACAATGAGCAGTTCTTC. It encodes CSASPPGSGSYNEQFF.